This T cell receptor (beta chain) comes out of a study of HIV-infected patients and healthy controls. CDR1 is SEHNR, CDR2 FQNEAQ, per germline (reference sequence). The CDR3 totals 14 residues. V lost 1 base and J lost 11, with 15 bases in between. This clonotype was seen ten or more times. Its cognate antigen is unknown. Study observations and caveats: Comparisons were complicated because patients and controls had unequal numbers of distinct sequences.

No cell fractionation was done, so the repertoire covers all unsorted peripheral blood T cells. cDNA was made from approximately 0.55 ug RNA using alpha and beta constant primers. Separate chain-specific third strand synthesis with multiplexing indices produced the alpha and beta libraries. TCRdb itself ran the 5' RACE reads through MiXCR, one entry per CDR3 protein. The sample yields 20,000 to 30,000 distinct CDR3 sequences, roughly 7.9% seen once. This TCR was recovered from an adult in good health. This sequence joins TRBV7-9 and TRBJ1-5; the D gene is possibly TRBD1 (5 bases). Sequenced input: blood. The CDR3 sequence is CASSLGQQVPTQHF. CDR3 in DNA: TGTGCCAGCAGCTTAGGACAGCAGGTACCGACCCAGCATTTT.